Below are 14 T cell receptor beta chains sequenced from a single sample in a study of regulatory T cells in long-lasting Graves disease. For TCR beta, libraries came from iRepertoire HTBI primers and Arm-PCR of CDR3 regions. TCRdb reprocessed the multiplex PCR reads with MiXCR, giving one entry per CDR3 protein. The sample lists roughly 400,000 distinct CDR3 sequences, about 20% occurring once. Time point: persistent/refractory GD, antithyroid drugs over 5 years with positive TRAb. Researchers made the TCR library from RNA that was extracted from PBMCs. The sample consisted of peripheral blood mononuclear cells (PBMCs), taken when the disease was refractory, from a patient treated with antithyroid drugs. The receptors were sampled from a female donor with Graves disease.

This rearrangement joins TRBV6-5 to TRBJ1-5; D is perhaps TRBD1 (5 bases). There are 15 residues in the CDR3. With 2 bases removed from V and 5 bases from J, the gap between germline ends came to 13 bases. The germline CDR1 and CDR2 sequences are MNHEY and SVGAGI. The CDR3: CASSYTGTGHQPQHF. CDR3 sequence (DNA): TGTGCCAGCAGTTACACCGGTACGGGGCATCAGCCCCAGCATTTT.

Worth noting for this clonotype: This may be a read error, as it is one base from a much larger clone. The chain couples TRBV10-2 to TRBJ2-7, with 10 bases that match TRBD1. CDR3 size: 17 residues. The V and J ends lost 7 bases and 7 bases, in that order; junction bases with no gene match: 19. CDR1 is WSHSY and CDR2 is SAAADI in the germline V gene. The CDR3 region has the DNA TGCGCCAGCAATCGAGGCCCTAAGGGACAGGGGTCGGGAGAGCAGTACTTC. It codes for CASNRGPKGQGSGEQYF.

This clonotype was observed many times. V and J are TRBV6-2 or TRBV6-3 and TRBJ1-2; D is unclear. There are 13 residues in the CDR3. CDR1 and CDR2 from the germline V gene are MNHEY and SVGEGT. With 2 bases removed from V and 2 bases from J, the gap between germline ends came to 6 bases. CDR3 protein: CASSYTINYGYTF. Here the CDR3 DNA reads TGTGCCAGCAGTTACACCATCAACTATGGCTACACCTTC.

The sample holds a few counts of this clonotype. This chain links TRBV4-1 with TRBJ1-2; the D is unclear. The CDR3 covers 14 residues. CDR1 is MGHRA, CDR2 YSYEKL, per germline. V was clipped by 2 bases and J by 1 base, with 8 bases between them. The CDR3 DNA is TGCGCCAGCAGCCAAACTCTGCTTAACTATGGCTACACCTTC. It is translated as CASSQTLLNYGYTF.

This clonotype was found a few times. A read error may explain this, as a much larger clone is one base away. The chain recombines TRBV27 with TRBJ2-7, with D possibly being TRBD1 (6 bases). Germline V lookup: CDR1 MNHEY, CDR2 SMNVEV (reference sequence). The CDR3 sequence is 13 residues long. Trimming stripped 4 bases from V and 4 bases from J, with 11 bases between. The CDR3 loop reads CASSSGAQYEQYF. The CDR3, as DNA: TGTGCCAGCAGTTCAGGGGCGCAGTACGAGCAGTACTTC.

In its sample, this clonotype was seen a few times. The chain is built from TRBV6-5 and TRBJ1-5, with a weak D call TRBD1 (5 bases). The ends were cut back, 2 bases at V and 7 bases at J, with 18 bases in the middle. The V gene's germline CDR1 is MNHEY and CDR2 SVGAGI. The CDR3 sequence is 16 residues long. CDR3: CASSYPNGAGQQPQHF. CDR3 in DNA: TGTGCCAGCAGTTACCCCAATGGGGCAGGGCAACAGCCCCAGCATTTT.

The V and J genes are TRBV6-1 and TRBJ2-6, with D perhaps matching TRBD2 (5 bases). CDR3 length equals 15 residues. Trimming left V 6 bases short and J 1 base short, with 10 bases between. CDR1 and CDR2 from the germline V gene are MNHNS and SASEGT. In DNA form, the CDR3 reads TGTGCCAGCAGACCGAGGGAGTCTGGGGCCAACGTCCTGACTTTC. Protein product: CASRPRESGANVLTF.

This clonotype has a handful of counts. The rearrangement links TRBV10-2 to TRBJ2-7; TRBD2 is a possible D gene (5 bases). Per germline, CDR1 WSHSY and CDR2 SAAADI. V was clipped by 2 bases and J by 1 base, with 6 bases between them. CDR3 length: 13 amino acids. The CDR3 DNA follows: TGCGCCAGCAGTGAGGAGGGTTCCTACGAGCAGTACTTC. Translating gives CASSEEGSYEQYF.

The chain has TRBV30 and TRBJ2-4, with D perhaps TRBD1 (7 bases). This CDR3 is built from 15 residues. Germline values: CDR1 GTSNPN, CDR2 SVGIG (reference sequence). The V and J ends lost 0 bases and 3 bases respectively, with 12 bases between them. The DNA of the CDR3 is TGTGCCTGGAGTGTGCGGGACAGTAACAAAAACATTCAGTACTTC. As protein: CAWSVRDSNKNIQYF.

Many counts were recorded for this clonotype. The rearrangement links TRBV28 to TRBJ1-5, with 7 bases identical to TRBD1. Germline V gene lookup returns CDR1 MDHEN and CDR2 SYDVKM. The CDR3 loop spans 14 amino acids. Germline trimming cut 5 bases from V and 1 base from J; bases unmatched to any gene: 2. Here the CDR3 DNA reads TGTGCCAGCAGTGCGGGACAGAGCAATCAGCCCCAGCATTTT. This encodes CASSAGQSNQPQHF.

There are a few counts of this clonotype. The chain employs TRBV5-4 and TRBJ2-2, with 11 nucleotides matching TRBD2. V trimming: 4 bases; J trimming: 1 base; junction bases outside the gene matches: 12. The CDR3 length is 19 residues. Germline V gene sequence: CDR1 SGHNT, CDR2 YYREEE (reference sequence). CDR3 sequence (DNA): TGTGCCAGCAGCCAACCGGGACTAGCGGTTTTTGGGAACACCGGGGAGCTGTTTTTT. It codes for CASSQPGLAVFGNTGELFF.

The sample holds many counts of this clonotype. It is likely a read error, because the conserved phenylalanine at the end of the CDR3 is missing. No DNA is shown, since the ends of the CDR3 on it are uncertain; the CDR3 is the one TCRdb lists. CDR3 in amino acids: CASSPLSGDTDLRI. V gene TRBV18 combines with J gene TRBJ1-1; TRBD1 is the table's D call, not checked against the DNA. The germline V gene has CDR1 KGHSH and CDR2 LQKENI. The CDR3 is 14 residues long, ends included.

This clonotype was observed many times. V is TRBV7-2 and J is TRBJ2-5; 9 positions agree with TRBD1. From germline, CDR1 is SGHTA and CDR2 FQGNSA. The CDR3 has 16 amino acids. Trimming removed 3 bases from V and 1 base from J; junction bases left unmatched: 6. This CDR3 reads CASSFGQGTSQETQYF. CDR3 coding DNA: TGTGCCAGCAGCTTCGGACAGGGGACTTCCCAAGAGACCCAGTACTTC. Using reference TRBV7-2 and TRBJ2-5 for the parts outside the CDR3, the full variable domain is GAGVSQSPSNKVTEKGKDVELRCDPISGHTALYWYRQSLGQGLEFLIYFQGNSAPDKSGLPSDRFSAERTGGSVSTLTIQRTQQEDSAVYLCASSFGQGTSQETQYFGPGTRLLVL.

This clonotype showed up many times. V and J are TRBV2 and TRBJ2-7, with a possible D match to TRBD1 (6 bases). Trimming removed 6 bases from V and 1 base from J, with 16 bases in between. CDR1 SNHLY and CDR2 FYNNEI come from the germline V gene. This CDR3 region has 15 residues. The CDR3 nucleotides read TGTGCCAGCAGGACGTTACCCGACAGGTCCTACGAGCAGTACTTC. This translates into CASRTLPDRSYEQYF.